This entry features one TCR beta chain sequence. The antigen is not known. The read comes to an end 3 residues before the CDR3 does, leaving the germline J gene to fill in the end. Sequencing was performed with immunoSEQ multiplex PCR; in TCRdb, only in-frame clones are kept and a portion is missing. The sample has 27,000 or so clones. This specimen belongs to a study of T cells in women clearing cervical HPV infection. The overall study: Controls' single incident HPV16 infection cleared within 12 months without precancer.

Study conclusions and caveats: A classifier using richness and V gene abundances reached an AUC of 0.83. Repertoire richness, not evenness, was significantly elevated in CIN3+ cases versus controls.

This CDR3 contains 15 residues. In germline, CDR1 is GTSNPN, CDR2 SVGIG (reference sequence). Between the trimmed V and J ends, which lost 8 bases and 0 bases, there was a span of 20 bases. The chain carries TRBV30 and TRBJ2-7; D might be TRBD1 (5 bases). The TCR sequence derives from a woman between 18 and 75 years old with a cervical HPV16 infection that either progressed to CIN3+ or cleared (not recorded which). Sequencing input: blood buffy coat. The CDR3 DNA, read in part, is TGTGCCGCAAATGGGGCAGAGTTTTCCTCCTACGAG. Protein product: CAANGAEFSSYE. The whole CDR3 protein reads CAANGAEFSSYEQYF.